These 18 T cell receptor beta chains share one sample of origin, sequenced in a study of blood T cell repertoires in COVID-19. Produced via immunoSEQ multiplex PCR; TCRdb's table is partial and in-frame only. The data show 150,000 to 200,000 clones, with roughly 80% seen just once and 5.5% to 7.5% held by the top ten. Material for sequencing was peripheral blood. The receptor set was obtained from a woman aged 40 to 50 with COVID-19, enrolled during active disease.

The J gene is TRBJ2-4, the V gene TRBV2; tentative D call: TRBD1 (5 bases). Germline V lookup: CDR1 SNHLY, CDR2 FYNNEI. Trimming removed 7 bases from V and 0 bases from J, with 19 bases in between. The CDR3 is made up of 17 amino acids. The chain's CDR3 is CASTSLGQTLAKNIQYF. DNA of the CDR3: TGTGCCAGCACCTCCCTGGGGCAGACTCTAGCCAAAAACATTCAGTACTTC.

The V and J genes are TRBV2 and TRBJ2-7; a possible D gene is TRBD1 (6 bases). This CDR3 is built from 12 residues. V was shortened by 5 bases and J by 4 bases, with 9 bases between the two germline ends. Looked up from germline, CDR1 is SNHLY and CDR2 is FYNNEI. The CDR3 DNA reads as TGTGCCAGCAGTAAGACAGGATACGAGCAGTACTTC. It translates to CASSKTGYEQYF. Full variable domain (outside the CDR3, taken from reference TRBV2 and TRBJ2-7): EPEVTQTPSHQVTQMGQEVILRCVPISNHLYFYWYRQILGQKVEFLVSFYNNEISEKSEIFDDQFSVERPDGSNFTLKIRSTKLEDSAMYFCASSKTGYEQYFGPGTRLTVT.

This clone was counted between two and nine times. This chain joins TRBV5-8 and TRBJ1-1; 11 bases fit TRBD1. This CDR3 spans 16 amino acids. Germline CDR1 SGHTS, CDR2 YDEGEE. The V gene end was trimmed by 5 bases and the J gene end by 0 bases; junction bases not matched to a gene: 6. The CDR3 reads CASRPGTGGMNTEAFF. DNA of the CDR3: TGTGCCAGCAGGCCCGGGACAGGGGGTATGAACACTGAAGCTTTCTTT.

This clone was seen once. V is TRBV9 and J is TRBJ2-5; 13 bases fit TRBD2. Germline lookup yields CDR1 SGDLS and CDR2 YYNGEE. The CDR3 is 17 amino acids. With 0 bases clipped from V and 5 bases from J, the junction kept 7 bases outside the gene matches. Written as DNA, the CDR3 is TGTGCCAGCAGCGTAGAGGAGGGACTAGCGGGGCGTGAGACCCAGTACTTC. It translates to CASSVEEGLAGRETQYF.

This clone turned up a few times. The chain employs TRBV27 and TRBJ1-1; D not resolved. With 0 bases removed from V and 3 bases from J, the gap between germline ends came to 8 bases. CDR3 size: 14 residues. CDR1 MNHEY and CDR2 SMNVEV come from the germline V gene (reference sequence). The CDR3, as DNA: TGTGCCAGCAGTTTATCCCCAGCGTACACTGAAGCTTTCTTT. Translated, it gives CASSLSPAYTEAFF.

This clone has just one count. The CDR3: CASKGQINTEAFF. The DNA of the CDR3 is TGTGCCAGCAAAGGACAGATTAACACTGAAGCTTTCTTT. The J gene is TRBJ1-1, the V gene TRBV28; D is possibly TRBD1 (6 bases). CDR1 is MDHEN and CDR2 is SYDVKM in the germline V gene. Trimming cost V 7 bases and J 2 bases, with 11 bases left between them. This CDR3 has 13 amino acids.

The DNA for the CDR3 is TGTGCCAGCTCACCGGGGGGGGGCAATGAGCAGTTCTTC. Its translation is CASSPGGGNEQFF. This chain uses TRBV18 with TRBJ2-1; 7 bases match TRBD2. CDR1 and CDR2 (germline): KGHSH, LQKENI. With 3 bases clipped from V and 6 bases from J, the junction kept 2 bases outside the gene matches. The CDR3 has 13 residues.

The J gene is TRBJ2-2, the V gene TRBV6-5; no clear D gene. The CDR3 sequence is 13 residues long. Germline CDR1 is MNHEY and CDR2 is SVGAGI. V lost 2 bases and J 7 bases, leaving 8 bases between the germline ends. The CDR3 DNA is TGTGCCAGCAGTTACACGTACGGCGGGGAGCTGTTTTTT. Protein product: CASSYTYGGELFF.

The chain links TRBV19 to TRBJ1-2; tentatively, D is TRBD1 (6 bases). Germline values: CDR1 LNHDA, CDR2 SQIVND (reference sequence). This CDR3 has 14 residues. V gave up 6 bases and J gave up 2 bases, with 13 bases separating them. CDR3 DNA: TGTGCCAGTAGCCTGGTCGGACAGAACTATGGCTACACCTTC. It translates to CASSLVGQNYGYTF.

This clone was seen more than once but under ten times. The genes are TRBV9 and TRBJ1-1; 7 bases map to TRBD1. CDR1 and CDR2 (germline): SGDLS, YYNGEE. The CDR3 contains 15 residues. Trimming removed 3 bases from V and 0 bases from J; junction bases left unmatched: 5. The CDR3 sequence: CASSGQQGLNTEAFF. The CDR3 DNA is TGTGCCAGCAGCGGACAACAGGGGTTGAACACTGAAGCTTTCTTT.

The chain combines TRBV6-5 with TRBJ2-5; D remains ambiguous. Germline CDR1 reads MNHEY; CDR2 reads SVGAGI. The CDR3 consists of 13 residues. Trimming stripped 0 bases from V and 4 bases from J, with 6 bases between. The CDR3 loop is CASSYSRRETQYF. CDR3 DNA sequence: TGTGCCAGCAGTTACTCGCGCCGAGAGACCCAGTACTTC.

This clone was counted a few times. The V and J genes are TRBV12-2 and TRBJ1-5; TRBD1 is the table's D call and was not checked against the DNA. TRBV12-2 counts as a pseudogene. The CDR3 runs 15 residues. The CDR3 coding sequence is TGTGCAAGTCGCCAGGCCCGGAATAGCAATCAGCCCCAGCATTTT. It specifies CASRQARNSNQPQHF.

This clone was counted a single time. The chain is built from TRBV9 and TRBJ1-5; the match to TRBD1 covers 11 bases. V was pared by 4 bases and J by 5 bases, with 5 bases of the junction left unmatched. Per germline, CDR1 SGDLS and CDR2 YYNGEE. The CDR3 has 15 residues. The CDR3 region is CASSIGQGAYQPQHF. The CDR3 nucleotides are TGTGCCAGCAGCATCGGACAGGGGGCTTATCAGCCCCAGCATTTT.

The chain has TRBV5-4 and TRBJ2-5, with D possibly being TRBD1 (8 bases). The V gene lost 4 bases and the J gene lost 4 bases, with 17 bases spanning the gap. The CDR3 contains 15 residues. In germline, CDR1 is SGHNT, CDR2 YYREEE (reference sequence). CDR3 DNA sequence: TGTGCCAGCAGCACAAGACAGGGGAGGGTAGAGACCCAGTACTTC. It translates to CASSTRQGRVETQYF.

The chain carries TRBV11-2 and TRBJ2-5; TRBD2 matches 7 bases. CDR3 length: 13 residues. J was trimmed by 5 bases and V by 9 bases; bases with no gene match: 9. Per the germline V gene, CDR1 is SGHAT and CDR2 is FQNNGV. Here the CDR3 DNA reads TGTGCCAGTAAACTAGCGATCGGGGAGACCCAGTACTTC. Translating gives CASKLAIGETQYF. Variable domain in full (rest from reference TRBV11-2 and TRBJ2-5): EAGVAQSPRYKIIEKRQSVAFWCNPISGHATLYWYQQILGQGPKLLIQFQNNGVVDDSQLPKDRFSAERLKGVDSTLKIQPAKLEDSAVYLCASKLAIGETQYFGPGTRLLVL.

This chain connects TRBV5-4 to TRBJ1-1; 8 bases fit TRBD1. Losses at the gene ends were 9 bases for V and 4 bases for J; bases not matched to a gene: 11. CDR3 length equals 14 residues. Germline V lookup: CDR1 SGHNT, CDR2 YYREEE (reference sequence). CDR3 DNA: TGTGCCACTGGACAGGGCGTCGGGAGCACTGAAGCTTTCTTT. This translates into CATGQGVGSTEAFF.

The chain is built from TRBV7-8 and TRBJ2-4; tentative D call: TRBD2 (5 bases). Germline loops: CDR1 SGHVS, CDR2 FQNEAQ. CDR3 length equals 15 residues. The V end was cut by 1 base, the J end by 1 base, with 8 bases between. The CDR3 region is CASSLGGQAKNIQYF. In DNA form, the CDR3 reads TGTGCCAGCAGCTTAGGCGGGCAGGCCAAAAACATTCAGTACTTC. The full variable domain, rest sourced from reference TRBV7-8 and TRBJ2-4, is GAGVSQSPRYKVAKRGQDVALRCDPISGHVSLFWYQQALGQGPEFLTYFQNEAQLDKSGLPSDRFFAERPEGSVSTLKIQRTQQEDSAVYLCASSLGGQAKNIQYFGAGTRLSVL.

This chain uses TRBV18 with TRBJ2-1, with D perhaps TRBD2 (6 bases). The CDR3 has 14 amino acids. The V end lost 2 bases, the J end lost 9 bases, and 14 bases lay between the germline ends. Germline V gene data show CDR1 as KGHSH and CDR2 as LQKENI. Here the CDR3 reads CASSPITGEAEQFF. In DNA form, the CDR3 reads TGTGCCAGCTCACCAATAACCGGGGAGGCTGAGCAGTTCTTC.